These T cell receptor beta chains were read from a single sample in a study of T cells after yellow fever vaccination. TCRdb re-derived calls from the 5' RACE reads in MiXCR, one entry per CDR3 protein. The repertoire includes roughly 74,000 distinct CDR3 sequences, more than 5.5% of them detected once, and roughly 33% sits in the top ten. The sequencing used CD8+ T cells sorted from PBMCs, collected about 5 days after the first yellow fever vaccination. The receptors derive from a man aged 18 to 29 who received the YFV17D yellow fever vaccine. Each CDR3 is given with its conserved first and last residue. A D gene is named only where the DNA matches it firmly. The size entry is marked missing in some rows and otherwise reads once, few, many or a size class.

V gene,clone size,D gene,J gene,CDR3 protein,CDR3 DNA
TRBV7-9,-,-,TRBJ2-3,CASSFLWTAGTDTQYF,TGTGCCAGCAGCTTCCTATGGACGGCGGGCACAGATACGCAGTATTTT
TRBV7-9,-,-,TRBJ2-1,CASPPGGANEQFF,TGTGCCAGCCCCCCTGGCGGGGCCAATGAGCAGTTCTTC
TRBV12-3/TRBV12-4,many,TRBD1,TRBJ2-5,CASTLQGEETQYF,TGTGCCAGCACCTTACAGGGGGAAGAGACCCAGTACTTC
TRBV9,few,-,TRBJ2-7,CASSRTSGEQYF,TGTGCCAGCAGCCGAACTAGTGGCGAGCAGTACTTC
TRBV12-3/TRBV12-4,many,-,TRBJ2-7,CASSSAADTLSYEQYF,TGTGCCAGCAGTTCCGCTGCCGACACCCTCTCCTACGAGCAGTACTTC
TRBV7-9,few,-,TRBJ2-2,CASRGFDRGTGELFF,TGTGCCAGCAGGGGATTTGATAGGGGCACCGGGGAGCTGTTTTTT
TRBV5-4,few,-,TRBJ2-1,CASSDWTDKRDKFF,TGTGCCAGCAGCGACTGGACAGACAAGCGGGATAAGTTCTTC
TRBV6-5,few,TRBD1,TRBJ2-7,CASSYGTVYEQYF,TGTGCCAGCAGTTACGGGACAGTCTACGAGCAGTACTTC
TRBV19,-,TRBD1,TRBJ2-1,CASSIDGTGDNEQFF,TGTGCCAGTAGTATAGATGGGACAGGGGACAATGAGCAGTTCTTC
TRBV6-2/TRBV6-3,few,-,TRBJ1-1,CASSYSSVQTNTEAFF,TGTGCCAGCAGTTACTCTTCGGTCCAGACGAACACTGAAGCTTTCTTT
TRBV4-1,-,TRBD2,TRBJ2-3,CASSQTSGGPTDTQYF,TGCGCCAGCAGCCAGACTAGCGGGGGGCCCACAGATACGCAGTATTTT
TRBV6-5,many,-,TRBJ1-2,CASSYSATANYGYTF,TGTGCCAGCAGTTACTCGGCCACAGCTAACTATGGCTACACCTTC
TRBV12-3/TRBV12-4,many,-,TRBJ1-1,CASSPPGLTTEAFF,TGTGCCAGCAGCCCGCCGGGTTTGACCACTGAAGCTTTCTTT
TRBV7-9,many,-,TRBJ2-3,CASSSLRGPYTDTQYF,TGTGCCAGCAGCTCGCTCAGGGGTCCCTACACAGATACGCAGTATTTT
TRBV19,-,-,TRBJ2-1,CASSIMAGGTHNEQFF,TGTGCCAGTAGTATTATGGCGGGCGGAACTCACAATGAGCAGTTCTTC
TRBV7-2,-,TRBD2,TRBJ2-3,CASSFRVSGGTDTQYF,TGTGCCAGCAGCTTCCGGGTGTCGGGGGGGACAGATACGCAGTATTTT
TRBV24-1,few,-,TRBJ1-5,CATSDLNSNQPQHF,TGTGCCACCAGTGATTTAAACAGCAATCAGCCCCAGCATTTT
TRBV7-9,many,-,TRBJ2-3,CASTTFEHTEGTDTQYF,TGTGCCAGCACCACGTTCGAACACACCGAAGGGACAGATACGCAGTATTTT
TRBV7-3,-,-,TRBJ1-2,CASSLTGNEEYGYTF,TGTGCCAGCAGCTTAACTGGAAATGAGGAATATGGCTACACCTTC
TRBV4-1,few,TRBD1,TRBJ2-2,CASSKGDRVTGELFF,TGCGCCAGCAGCAAAGGGGACAGGGTGACCGGGGAGCTGTTTTTT
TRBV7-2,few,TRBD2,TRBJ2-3,CASSPTWGGSTDTQYF,TGTGCCAGCAGCCCAACTTGGGGGGGTAGCACAGATACGCAGTATTTT
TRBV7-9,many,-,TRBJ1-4,CASSANEKLFF,TGTGCCAGCAGCGCGAATGAAAAACTGTTTTTT
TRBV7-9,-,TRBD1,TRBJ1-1,CASSQDRVPFF,TGTGCCAGCAGCCAGGACAGGGTGCCTTTCTTT
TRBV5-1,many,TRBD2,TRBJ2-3,CASSQAGGVSDTQYF,TGCGCCAGCAGTCAAGCGGGGGGTGTCTCAGATACGCAGTATTTT
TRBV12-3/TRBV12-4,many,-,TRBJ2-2,CASSLGANTGELFF,TGTGCCAGCAGTTTAGGGGCGAACACCGGGGAGCTGTTTTTT
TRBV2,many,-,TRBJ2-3,CASRVWTATDYTQYF,TGTGCCAGCAGAGTCTGGACAGCTACGGACTATACGCAGTATTTT
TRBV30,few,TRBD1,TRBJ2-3,CAWDPGTGSADTQYF,TGTGCCTGGGACCCCGGGACAGGGTCCGCAGATACGCAGTATTTT
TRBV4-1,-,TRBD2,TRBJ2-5,CASSPSPGLADETQYF,TGCGCCAGCAGCCCCTCCCCGGGACTAGCGGACGAGACCCAGTACTTC
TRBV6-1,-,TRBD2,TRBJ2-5,CASSALAGGPETQYF,TGTGCCAGCAGTGCACTAGCGGGGGGGCCAGAGACCCAGTACTTC
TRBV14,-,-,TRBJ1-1,CASSQVLVGPEAFF,TGTGCCAGCAGCCAAGTTTTGGTGGGACCCGAAGCTTTCTTT
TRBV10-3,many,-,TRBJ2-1,CAISVTGSDSYNEQFF,TGTGCCATCAGTGTAACGGGGTCTGACTCCTACAATGAGCAGTTCTTC
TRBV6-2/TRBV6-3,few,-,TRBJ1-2,CASSYSVREANYGYTF,TGTGCCAGCAGTTACTCCGTCCGGGAAGCTAACTATGGCTACACCTTC
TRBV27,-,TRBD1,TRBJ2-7,CASSLIGGQGFTYEQYF,TGTGCCAGCAGTTTAATAGGAGGACAGGGCTTTACCTACGAGCAGTACTTC